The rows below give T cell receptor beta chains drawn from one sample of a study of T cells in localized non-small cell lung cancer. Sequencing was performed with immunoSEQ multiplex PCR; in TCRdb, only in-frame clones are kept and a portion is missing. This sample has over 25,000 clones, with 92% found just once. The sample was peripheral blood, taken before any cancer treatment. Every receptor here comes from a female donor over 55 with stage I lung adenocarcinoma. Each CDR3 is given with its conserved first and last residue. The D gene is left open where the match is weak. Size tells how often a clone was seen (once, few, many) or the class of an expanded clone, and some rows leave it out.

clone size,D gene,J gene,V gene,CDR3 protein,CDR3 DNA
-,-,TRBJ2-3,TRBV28,CASKGQDTQYF,TGTGCCAGCAAAGGGCAGGATACGCAGTATTTT
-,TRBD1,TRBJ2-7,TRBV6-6,CASSPGQLPYEQYF,TGTGCCAGCAGTCCGGGACAGCTTCCCTACGAGCAGTACTTC
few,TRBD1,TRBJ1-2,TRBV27,CASSFLSNRDRGVYTF,TGTGCCAGCAGTTTTTTGAGTAACCGGGACAGGGGAGTATACACCTTC
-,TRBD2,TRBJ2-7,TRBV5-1,CASSFPGGGAEEQYF,TGCGCCAGCAGCTTCCCTGGCGGGGGGGCAGAGGAGCAGTACTTC
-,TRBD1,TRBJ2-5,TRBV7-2,CASARDSKETQYF,TGTGCCAGCGCCCGGGACAGCAAAGAGACCCAGTACTTC
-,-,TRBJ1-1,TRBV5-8,CASSLANILNTEAFF,TGTGCCAGCAGCTTGGCCAACATATTGAACACTGAAGCTTTCTTT
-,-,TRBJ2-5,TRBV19,CASSLLTRTTTTQETQYF,TGTGCCAGTAGTTTATTAACAAGGACAACGACAACGCAAGAGACCCAGTACTTC
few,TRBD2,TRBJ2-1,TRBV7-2,CASSIIAGGPNEQFF,TGTGCCAGCAGCATCATAGCGGGGGGGCCTAATGAGCAGTTCTTC
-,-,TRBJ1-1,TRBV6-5,CASKGLRASTEAFF,TGTGCCAGCAAGGGATTGAGGGCAAGCACTGAAGCTTTCTTT
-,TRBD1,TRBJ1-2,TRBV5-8,CASSLRQGDGYTF,TGTGCCAGCAGCTTGAGGCAGGGGGATGGCTACACCTTC
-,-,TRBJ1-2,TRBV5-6,CASSFGVLTAVNYGYTF,TGTGCCAGCAGCTTCGGCGTACTGACAGCCGTCAACTATGGCTACACCTTC